This passage covers 14 T cell receptor beta chains from one sample sequenced in a study of T cells after yellow fever vaccination. TCRdb recomputed calls from the 5' RACE reads with MiXCR, one row per CDR3 protein. Of approximately 550,000 distinct CDR3 sequences listed, roughly 21% are singletons. The sample was PBMCs, taken 15 days after the yellow fever booster vaccination. These receptors originate from a man aged 30 to 45 who received the YFV17D yellow fever vaccine.

This clonotype was seen a few times. The chain combines TRBV7-9 with TRBJ2-5; TRBD1 matches at 7 bases. This CDR3 region has 12 residues. Germline CDR1 and CDR2: SEHNR and FQNEAQ (reference sequence). Germline trimming cut 6 bases from V and 4 bases from J; bases unmatched to any gene: 2. CDR3 bases: TGTGCCAGCAGTTGGGACAGAGAGACCCAGTACTTC. This encodes CASSWDRETQYF.

This rearrangement joins TRBV6-2 or TRBV6-3 to TRBJ2-7; TRBD2 aligns across 11 bases. V lost 6 bases and J lost 4; bases outside the gene matches: 5. The CDR3 sequence is 14 residues long. The germline CDR1 and CDR2 sequences are MNHEY and SVGEGT. In DNA, the CDR3 is TGTGCCAGCAGCAAACTAGCGGGAGCATACGAGCAGTACTTC. Amino acids: CASSKLAGAYEQYF.

This clonotype was counted a few times. The chain employs TRBV28 and TRBJ2-3, with TRBD2 matching over 7 bases. The V gene's germline CDR1 is MDHEN and CDR2 SYDVKM. V shed 8 bases, J shed 6 bases, and the junction held 8 bases outside the gene matches. The CDR3 sequence is 13 residues long. The DNA of the CDR3 is TGTGCCAGCCGTAGCGGGCTTCTTGATACGCAGTATTTT. This sequence encodes CASRSGLLDTQYF.

This chain uses TRBV20-1 with TRBJ2-3; D is undetermined. This CDR3 has 12 amino acids. The germline V and J ends were trimmed by 5 bases and 0 bases, with 6 bases remaining between them. The V gene's germline CDR1 is DFQATT and CDR2 SNEGSKA (reference sequence). CDR3 in DNA: TGCAGTGCTTTTGGGAGCACAGATACGCAGTATTTT. The encoded protein is CSAFGSTDTQYF.

The chain employs TRBV20-1 and TRBJ2-5, with TRBD1 matching 7 bases. J lost 5 bases, V lost 1 base, and 7 bases had no gene match. This CDR3 is built from 14 residues. Germline V gene data show CDR1 as DFQATT and CDR2 as SNEGSKA (reference sequence). CDR3 coding DNA: TGCAGTGCTAGAGCACAGGGGTCGGCCGAGACCCAGTACTTC. Protein sequence: CSARAQGSAETQYF.

The chain links TRBV5-8 to TRBJ2-7, with D unresolved. V lost 4 bases, J lost 7 bases, and 18 bases lay in between. The V gene's germline CDR1 is SGHTS and CDR2 YDEGEE. There are 14 residues in the CDR3. CDR3 in DNA: TGTGCCAGCAGCCTGGCGCAGTATGCCTTTGAGCAGTACTTC. It specifies CASSLAQYAFEQYF.

The V call is TRBV12-3 or TRBV12-4, the J call TRBJ2-1; D gene ambiguous. The CDR3 length is 14 residues. V lost 6 bases, J lost 0 bases, and 9 bases lay in between. CDR3 in DNA: TGTGCCAGCAGCCCTGTCGGCTCCTACAATGAGCAGTTCTTC. It codes for CASSPVGSYNEQFF.

The rearrangement joins TRBV5-5 to TRBJ2-3; 10 bases are shared with TRBD2. The ends lost 4 bases at V and 4 bases at J; junction bases unmatched: 9. Germline V CDR1 and CDR2: SGHKS, YYEKEE (reference sequence). The CDR3 consists of 16 residues. CDR3 sequence: CASSPSGTSAPDTQYF. Here the CDR3 DNA reads TGTGCCAGCAGCCCTTCCGGGACTAGCGCACCAGATACGCAGTATTTT.

The rearrangement links TRBV6-5 to TRBJ2-3; D is possibly TRBD1 (6 bases). The CDR3 extends over 17 amino acids. From germline, CDR1 is MNHEY and CDR2 SVGAGI. V gave up 3 bases and J gave up 1 base, with 17 bases separating them. CDR3 sequence (DNA): TGTGCCAGCAGTTATCCACCTCCGGGACAAGGCACAGATACGCAGTATTTT. Its translation is CASSYPPPGQGTDTQYF.

In this sample, this clonotype turned up a few times. V usage is TRBV9 and J usage is TRBJ2-2; D may be TRBD1 or TRBD2 (5 bases each). Trimming left V 3 bases short and J 11 bases short, with 26 bases between. The CDR3 runs 17 residues. CDR1 is SGDLS, CDR2 YYNGEE, per germline. The CDR3 nucleotides are TGTGCCAGCAGCGCCATCTCTCTTCCGTCCCGGGACGGTGAGCTGTTTTTT. It encodes CASSAISLPSRDGELFF.

This rearrangement joins TRBV12-3 or TRBV12-4 to TRBJ1-1; possibly TRBD1 for D (6 bases). The V end was cut by 4 bases, the J end by 5 bases, with 14 bases between. The CDR3 length is 14 residues. This CDR3 is CASSSLRGETEAFF. In nucleotides, the CDR3 is TGTGCCAGCAGTTCTTTGAGGGGGGAGACTGAAGCTTTCTTT.

This clonotype has more than one count but fewer than ten. This rearrangement joins TRBV7-9 to TRBJ2-1; 10 bases align to TRBD2. The germline V gene has CDR1 SEHNR and CDR2 FQNEAQ (reference sequence). The CDR3 is 16 amino acids. Losses at the gene ends were 5 bases for V and 6 bases for J; bases not matched to a gene: 10. Here the CDR3 reads CASSPRLAGVANEQFF. The CDR3 nucleotides read TGTGCCAGCAGCCCCCGTCTAGCGGGAGTTGCCAATGAGCAGTTCTTC.

This clonotype was detected only once. This chain links TRBV20-1 with TRBJ2-7; 7 nucleotides agree with TRBD2. CDR1 DFQATT and CDR2 SNEGSKA come from the germline V gene (reference sequence). The V gene end was trimmed by 5 bases and the J gene end by 9 bases; junction bases not matched to a gene: 13. The CDR3 contains 13 residues. Here the CDR3 DNA reads TGCAGTGCTCATGCGGGAGCATCTTGGGGGCAGTACTTC. Protein product: CSAHAGASWGQYF.

The CDR3, as DNA: TGCAGCGTTGAAGAATCAGGATTGACCCAGTACTTC. Its translation: CSVEESGLTQYF. The chain employs TRBV29-1 and TRBJ2-5; D is unresolved. The CDR3 is made up of 12 amino acids. Trimming took 0 bases from V and 7 from J, leaving 9 bases between them. Germline CDR1 is SQVTM and CDR2 is ANQGSEA.